What follows are 4 T cell receptor beta chains derived from one specimen sequenced in a study of blood T cell repertoires in COVID-19. Profiled with immunoSEQ multiplex PCR; TCRdb holds only in-frame clones, not every one. The data contain 250,000 or so clones, around 84% of them singletons. The source material was peripheral blood. The source is a man between 60 and 75 years old with acute or convalescent COVID-19.

V usage is TRBV27 and J usage is TRBJ1-6; D remains unclear. V was cut by 4 bases and J by 4 bases, with 11 bases left in between. The CDR3 extends over 15 amino acids. Germline V gene data show CDR1 as MNHEY and CDR2 as SMNVEV (reference sequence). CDR3 in amino acids: CASSSTALYNSPLHF. The CDR3 coding sequence is TGTGCCAGCAGTTCTACAGCCCTATATAATTCACCCCTCCACTTT.

This chain joins TRBV5-1 and TRBJ2-1; D perhaps matches TRBD2 (7 bases). This CDR3 comprises 14 residues. Trimming cost V 3 bases and J 5 bases, with 12 bases left between them. Germline-derived CDR1 and CDR2 are SGHRS and YFSETQ. The CDR3 region is CASSWGGSDNEQFF. The DNA of the CDR3 is TGCGCCAGCAGCTGGGGGGGCTCAGACAATGAGCAGTTCTTC.

This chain uses TRBV5-4 with TRBJ2-5, with D possibly being TRBD2 (7 bases). In germline, CDR1 is SGHNT, CDR2 YYREEE (reference sequence). CDR3 size: 15 residues. V shed 3 bases and J shed 1 base, with 13 bases lying between them. The CDR3 nucleotides are TGTGCCAGCAGCTGGCAGGGAGGGGGCCAAGAGACCCAGTACTTC. This codes for CASSWQGGGQETQYF.

This clone has a count of ten or more. The chain links TRBV5-1 to TRBJ1-2, with 7 bases identical to TRBD1. Germline CDR1 reads SGHRS; CDR2 reads YFSETQ. V lost 2 bases and J lost 5; bases outside the gene matches: 6. There are 14 residues in the CDR3. CDR3 sequence: CASSFGGQSYGYTF. The CDR3, as DNA: TGCGCCAGCAGCTTCGGGGGACAGAGTTATGGCTACACCTTC.